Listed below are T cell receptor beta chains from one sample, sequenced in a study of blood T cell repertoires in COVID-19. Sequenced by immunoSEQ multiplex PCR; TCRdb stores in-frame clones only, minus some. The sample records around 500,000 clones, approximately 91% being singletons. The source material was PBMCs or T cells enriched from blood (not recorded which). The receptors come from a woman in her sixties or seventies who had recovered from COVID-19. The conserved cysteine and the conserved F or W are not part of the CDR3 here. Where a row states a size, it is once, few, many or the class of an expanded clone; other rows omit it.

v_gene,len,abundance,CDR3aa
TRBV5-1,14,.,ASSSLAAPGGDTQY
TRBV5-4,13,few,ASSPQGGSAYGYT
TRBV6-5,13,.,ASSYSSGGDYGYT
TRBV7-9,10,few,ASTTLRGLYT
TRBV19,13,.,ASSTTGGTYNEQF
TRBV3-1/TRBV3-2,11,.,ASSQVRGETQY
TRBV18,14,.,ASSSYRDRTEETQY
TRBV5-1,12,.,ASSGDNSQETQY
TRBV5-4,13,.,ASSSGPWGETEAF
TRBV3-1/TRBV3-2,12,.,ASSQGTGESGYT
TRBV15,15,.,ATSRGDTSKRGNTIY